The subject of this entry is one T cell receptor beta chain. Its specificity is not known. Data came from immunoSEQ multiplex PCR; TCRdb stores just in-frame clones and leaves some out. The repertoire holds tens of thousands of clones, over 95% seen once, with 0.3% to 0.4% in the top ten. CDR3 length equals 19 residues. CDR1 and CDR2 (germline): MNHEY, SMNVEV (reference sequence). J gave up 0 bases and V 0 bases, and 7 bases lay outside the gene matches. The data originate from a study of Tregs in tolerant kidney transplant recipients. Study summary: A 3-day belatacept mixed lymphocyte reaction, sometimes plus 5-day graft donor restimulation, preceded CD4+CD25+CD127- sorting.

Broader study findings: This study did not directly address biological reproducibility. Few patients were studied, so findings need validation in larger groups. The most relevant donor-specific Treg TCRbeta repertoire apparently came from expansion with activated donor B cells.

The sequence was collected from a human donor in good health. This chain links TRBV27 with TRBJ2-4; TRBD2 agrees at 11 bases. Sequencing was carried out using Tregs from blood cultured with allogeneic cells. CDR3 in amino acids: CASSLSGLAGGRAKNIQYF. CDR3 nucleotide sequence: TGTGCCAGCAGTTTATCGGGGCTAGCGGGGGGACGAGCCAAAAACATTCAGTACTTC.